Described below is a single T cell receptor (beta chain) sequence and its context. This sample is drawn from a study of T cells in localized non-small cell lung cancer. TCRdb keeps only in-frame clones here, not all; method: immunoSEQ multiplex PCR. The sample includes approximately 50,000 clones, around 83% seen only once; the top ten take 2.5%. V shed 3 bases, J shed 3 bases, and the junction held 1 base outside the gene matches. Germline V lookup: CDR1 SNHLY, CDR2 FYNNEI. The CDR3 is 13 amino acids. This sample comprised PBMCs, obtained before any cancer treatment. The TCR originated in a man aged 35-75 years with stage II lung adenocarcinoma. The chain uses TRBV2 and TRBJ2-7, with 8 bases identical to TRBD2. The CDR3 DNA reads TGTGCCAGCAGTGAGGGGACTAGCTACGAGCAGTACTTC. This translates into CASSEGTSYEQYF. The complete variable domain, with remaining parts taken from reference TRBV2 and TRBJ2-7, reads EPEVTQTPSHQVTQMGQEVILRCVPISNHLYFYWYRQILGQKVEFLVSFYNNEISEKSEIFDDQFSVERPDGSNFTLKIRSTKLEDSAMYFCASSEGTSYEQYFGPGTRLTVT.